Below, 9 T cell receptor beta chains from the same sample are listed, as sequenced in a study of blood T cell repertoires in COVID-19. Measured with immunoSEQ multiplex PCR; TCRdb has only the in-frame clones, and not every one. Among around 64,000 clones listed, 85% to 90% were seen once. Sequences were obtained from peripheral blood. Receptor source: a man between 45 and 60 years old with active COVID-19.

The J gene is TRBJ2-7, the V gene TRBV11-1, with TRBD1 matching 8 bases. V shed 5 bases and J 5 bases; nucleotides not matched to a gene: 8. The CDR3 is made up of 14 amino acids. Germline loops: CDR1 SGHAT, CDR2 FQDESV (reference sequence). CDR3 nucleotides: TGTGCCAGCAGCAAGGACAGGGTTGGGAACGAGCAGTACTTC. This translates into CASSKDRVGNEQYF.

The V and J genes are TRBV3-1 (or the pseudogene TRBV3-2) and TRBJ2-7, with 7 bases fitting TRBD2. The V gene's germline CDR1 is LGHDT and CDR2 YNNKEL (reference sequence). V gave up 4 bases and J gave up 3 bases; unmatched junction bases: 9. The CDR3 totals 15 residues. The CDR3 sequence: CASSPTAGSDYEQYF. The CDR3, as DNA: TGTGCCAGCAGCCCTACAGCGGGATCTGACTACGAGCAGTACTTC.

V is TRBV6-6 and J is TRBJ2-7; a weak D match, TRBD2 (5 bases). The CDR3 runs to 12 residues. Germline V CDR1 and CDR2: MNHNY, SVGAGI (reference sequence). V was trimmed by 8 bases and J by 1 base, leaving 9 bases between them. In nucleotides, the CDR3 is TGTGCCAGCTCTGGGGAGTCCTACGAGCAGTACTTC. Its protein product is CASSGESYEQYF.

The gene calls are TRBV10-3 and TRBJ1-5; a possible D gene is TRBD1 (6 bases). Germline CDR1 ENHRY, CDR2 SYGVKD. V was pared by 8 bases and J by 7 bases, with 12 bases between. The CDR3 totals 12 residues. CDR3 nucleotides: TGTGCCATCCCGGAGGACAGACAGCCCCAGCATTTT. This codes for CAIPEDRQPQHF.

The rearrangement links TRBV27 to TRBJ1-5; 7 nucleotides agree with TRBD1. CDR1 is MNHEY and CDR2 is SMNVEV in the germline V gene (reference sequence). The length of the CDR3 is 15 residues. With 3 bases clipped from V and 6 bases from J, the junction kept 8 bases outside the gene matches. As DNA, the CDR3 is TGTGCCAGCAGTTTCGGGACAGACGGGGTTCAGCCCCAGCATTTT. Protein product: CASSFGTDGVQPQHF.

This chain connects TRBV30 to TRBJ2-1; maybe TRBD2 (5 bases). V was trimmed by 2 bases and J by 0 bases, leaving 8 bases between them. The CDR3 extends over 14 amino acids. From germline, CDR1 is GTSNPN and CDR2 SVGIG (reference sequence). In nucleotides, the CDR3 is TGTGCCTGGAGTTCCCGGGACTCCTACAATGAGCAGTTCTTC. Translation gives CAWSSRDSYNEQFF.

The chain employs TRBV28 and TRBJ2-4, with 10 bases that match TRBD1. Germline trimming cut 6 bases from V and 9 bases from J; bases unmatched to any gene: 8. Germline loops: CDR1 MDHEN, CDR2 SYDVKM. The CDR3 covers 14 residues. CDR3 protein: CASSNPGQGFIQYF. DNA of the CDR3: TGTGCCAGCAGCAATCCGGGACAGGGGTTCATTCAGTACTTC.

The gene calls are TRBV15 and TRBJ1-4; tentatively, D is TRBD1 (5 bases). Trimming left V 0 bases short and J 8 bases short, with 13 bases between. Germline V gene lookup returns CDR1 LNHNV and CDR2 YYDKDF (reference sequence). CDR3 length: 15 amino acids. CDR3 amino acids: CATSRDVQGREKLFF. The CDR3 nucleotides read TGTGCCACCAGCAGAGATGTGCAGGGAAGGGAAAAACTGTTTTTT.

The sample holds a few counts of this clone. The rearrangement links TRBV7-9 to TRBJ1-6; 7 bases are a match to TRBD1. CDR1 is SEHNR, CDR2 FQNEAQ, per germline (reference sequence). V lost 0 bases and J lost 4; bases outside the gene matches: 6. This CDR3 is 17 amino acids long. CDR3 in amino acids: CASSLARDSGYNSPLHF. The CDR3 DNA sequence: TGTGCCAGCAGCTTAGCGAGGGACAGCGGATATAATTCACCCCTCCACTTT.